Presented here are 21 T cell receptor beta chains from one specimen sequenced in a study of T cell changes during pregnancy in multiple sclerosis. Libraries were prepared by immunoSEQ multiplex PCR; TCRdb keeps only in-frame clonotypes and omits some of them. Of around 110,000 clones detected, 85% to 95% appear once; the ten largest clones hold 0.78%. The sequencing used peripheral blood, collected in the third trimester of pregnancy. The receptors were gathered from a female donor in good health, enrolled as a control in a pregnancy study.

The chain employs TRBV6-5 and TRBJ1-3; the D gene is possibly TRBD1 (6 bases). V lost 5 bases and J 5 bases, leaving 13 bases between the germline ends. Germline CDR1 and CDR2: MNHEY and SVGAGI. This CDR3 is 14 amino acids long. DNA for the CDR3: TGTGCCAGCAGTCGGGACATCCAACGAAACACCATATATTTT. Translation: CASSRDIQRNTIYF.

The rearrangement joins TRBV18 to TRBJ2-7; D call uncertain. V lost 3 bases and J 0 bases, leaving 9 bases between the germline ends. CDR1 is KGHSH, CDR2 LQKENI, per germline. This CDR3 has 14 residues. CDR3 DNA: TGTGCCAGCTCACCCGACACCGTCTCCTACGAGCAGTACTTC. Encoded protein: CASSPDTVSYEQYF.

V usage is TRBV7-9 and J usage is TRBJ2-1; D is perhaps TRBD2 (7 bases). Per germline, CDR1 SEHNR and CDR2 FQNEAQ (reference sequence). This CDR3 comprises 15 residues. Trimming stripped 1 base from V and 8 bases from J, with 15 bases between. The CDR3 coding sequence is TGTGCCAGCAGCTTAGGAGGGGGGGCGATGGATGAGCAGTTCTTC. Translated: CASSLGGGAMDEQFF. The full variable domain, in which reference TRBV7-9 and TRBJ2-1 provide the parts outside the CDR3, is DTGVSQNPRHKITKRGQNVTFRCDPISEHNRLYWYRQTLGQGPEFLTYFQNEAQLEKSRLLSDRFSAERPKGSFSTLEIQRTEQGDSAMYLCASSLGGGAMDEQFFGPGTRLTVL.

V and J are TRBV5-8 and TRBJ1-6; D might be TRBD1 (5 bases). V shed 2 bases and J shed 9 bases, with 12 bases lying between them. The CDR3 has 14 amino acids. Germline CDR1 and CDR2: SGHTS and YDEGEE. The CDR3 loop is CASSFGGSFSPLHF. The CDR3 DNA sequence: TGTGCCAGCAGCTTTGGGGGGAGTTTTTCACCCCTCCACTTT.

The V gene is TRBV19, the J gene TRBJ2-7; 7 bases line up with TRBD1. The V segment lost 5 bases and the J segment 3 bases; nucleotides outside the gene matches: 10. CDR1 and CDR2 from the germline V gene are LNHDA and SQIVND (reference sequence). The CDR3 spans 15 residues. CDR3 in DNA: TGTGCCAGTAGTGATTACTCTGACAGGGACTACGAGCAGTACTTC. It specifies CASSDYSDRDYEQYF.

This sequence joins TRBV4-1 and TRBJ2-2, with D perhaps TRBD2 (6 bases). Trimming removed 0 bases at V and 5 bases at J, with 13 bases between. Germline V CDR1 and CDR2: MGHRA, YSYEKL. This CDR3 contains 16 residues. The CDR3 reads CASSQDSRGVTGELFF. Here the CDR3 DNA reads TGCGCCAGCAGCCAAGATTCTCGCGGGGTGACCGGGGAGCTGTTTTTT.

The V and J genes are TRBV2 and TRBJ1-5; 9 bases are shared with TRBD1. CDR3 length: 15 residues. The V gene's germline CDR1 is SNHLY and CDR2 FYNNEI. V lost 6 bases, J lost 6 bases, and 9 bases stayed unmatched. The CDR3 protein is CASRGTGGAGQPQHF. The CDR3 DNA follows: TGTGCCAGCAGAGGAACAGGGGGCGCGGGTCAGCCCCAGCATTTT. The complete variable domain, with remaining parts taken from reference TRBV2 and TRBJ1-5, reads EPEVTQTPSHQVTQMGQEVILRCVPISNHLYFYWYRQILGQKVEFLVSFYNNEISEKSEIFDDQFSVERPDGSNFTLKIRSTKLEDSAMYFCASRGTGGAGQPQHFGDGTRLSIL.

CDR3 in DNA: TGTGCCAGCAGCCAAGGGACTAGCGGGGGGGCCGGGGAGCTGTTTTTT. The encoded protein is CASSQGTSGGAGELFF. V and J are TRBV4-2 and TRBJ2-2; the match to TRBD2 covers 15 bases. The V segment lost 1 base and the J segment 6 bases; nucleotides outside the gene matches: 0. Germline values: CDR1 LGHNA, CDR2 YNFKEQ. This CDR3 region has 16 residues.

The chain links TRBV7-8 to TRBJ2-2; TRBD1 is a possible D gene (5 bases). Germline CDR1 and CDR2: SGHVS and FQNEAQ. V lost 1 base and J lost 6, with 12 bases in between. The CDR3 loop spans 15 amino acids. The chain's CDR3 is CASSLVTATAGELFF. For the CDR3, the DNA is TGTGCCAGCAGCTTAGTGACAGCTACGGCCGGGGAGCTGTTTTTT.

The chain is built from TRBV5-1 and TRBJ2-1, with D perhaps matching TRBD1 (6 bases). The V end lost 6 bases, the J end lost 3 bases, and 19 bases lay between the germline ends. The CDR3 sequence is 16 residues long. Looked up from germline, CDR1 is SGHRS and CDR2 is YFSETQ. The CDR3 loop reads CASNKWDMTNYNEQFF. DNA for the CDR3: TGCGCCAGCAATAAATGGGACATGACCAACTACAATGAGCAGTTCTTC. The whole variable domain, filled in from reference TRBV5-1 and TRBJ2-1, reads KAGVTQTPRYLIKTRGQQVTLSCSPISGHRSVSWYQQTPGQGLQFLFEYFSETQRNKGNFPGRFSGRQFSNSRSEMNVSTLELGDSALYLCASNKWDMTNYNEQFFGPGTRLTVL.

V gene TRBV19 combines with J gene TRBJ1-5; TRBD1 is a possible D gene (5 bases). CDR1 is LNHDA and CDR2 is SQIVND in the germline V gene (reference sequence). V was clipped by 3 bases and J by 3 bases, with 9 bases between them. CDR3 length: 14 amino acids. As DNA, the CDR3 is TGTGCCAGTAGTATTACAGGTTTCAATCAGCCCCAGCATTTT. It yields the protein CASSITGFNQPQHF.

This chain links TRBV5-1 with TRBJ1-1, with a tentative D call TRBD1 (5 bases). Germline values: CDR1 SGHRS, CDR2 YFSETQ. This CDR3 spans 13 amino acids. V lost 2 bases to trimming and J lost 2 bases, with 7 bases between them. CDR3 in DNA: TGCGCCAGCAGCTTCGGGGGAAACACTGAAGCTTTCTTT. Translation: CASSFGGNTEAFF.

The chain is built from TRBV7-3 and TRBJ1-1; possibly TRBD1 for D (5 bases). Trimming cost V 1 base and J 5 bases, with 17 bases left between them. Germline loops: CDR1 SGHTA, CDR2 FQGTGA. The CDR3 runs 16 residues. CDR3 sequence: CASSLIPGGLGTEAFF. DNA of the CDR3: TGTGCCAGCAGCTTAATACCTGGGGGACTCGGAACTGAAGCTTTCTTT.

The chain has TRBV30 and TRBJ1-1; 9 nucleotides match TRBD1. CDR1 is GTSNPN and CDR2 is SVGIG in the germline V gene (reference sequence). After removal of 3 bases from V and 6 bases from J, the junction contained 8 bases not matched to a gene. This CDR3 is built from 14 residues. CDR3: CAWRGTGRGAEAFF. The DNA for the CDR3 is TGTGCCTGGAGAGGGACAGGGCGGGGGGCTGAAGCTTTCTTT.

This sequence joins TRBV27 and TRBJ2-1, with a tentative D call TRBD2 (6 bases). The CDR3 is 18 residues long. Trimming pared 4 bases from V and 0 bases from J, leaving 19 bases between. CDR1 and CDR2 (germline): MNHEY, SMNVEV (reference sequence). CDR3 DNA: TGTGCCAGCAGTTACCGGGTCCACCCCGGGAGCTCCTACAATGAGCAGTTCTTC. This encodes CASSYRVHPGSSYNEQFF.

The rearrangement uses TRBV7-3 and TRBJ2-5; 11 nucleotides agree with TRBD2. With V trimmed by 6 bases and J by 3 bases, 3 bases remained unmatched. Germline V gene lookup returns CDR1 SGHTA and CDR2 FQGTGA. There are 14 residues in the CDR3. The CDR3 is CASSSGGGKETQYF. In nucleotides, the CDR3 is TGTGCCAGCAGTAGCGGGGGGGGAAAAGAGACCCAGTACTTC.

The chain carries TRBV7-8 and TRBJ1-5; possible D gene TRBD1, 6 bases. Trimming took 3 bases from V and 7 from J, leaving 16 bases between them. Per the germline V gene, CDR1 is SGHVS and CDR2 is FQNEAQ. The CDR3 covers 15 residues. The CDR3 nucleotides read TGTGCCAGCAGCTTGAGATTCACAGGGCGGCAGCCCCAGCATTTT. Protein sequence: CASSLRFTGRQPQHF.

V and J are TRBV18 and TRBJ1-5; 8 bases align to TRBD1. In germline, CDR1 is KGHSH, CDR2 LQKENI. This CDR3 comprises 15 residues. Germline trimming cut 3 bases from V and 1 base from J; bases unmatched to any gene: 2. The CDR3 nucleotides read TGTGCCAGCTCACCCGGACAGGGAAGCAATCAGCCCCAGCATTTT. It yields the protein CASSPGQGSNQPQHF.

Turning to this clone: A much larger clonotype is one base distant, so this may be a read error. The sample holds other DNA sequences that translate to the same CDR3. V usage is TRBV6-4 and J usage is TRBJ2-1, with TRBD2 identical over 11 bases. The CDR3 contains 15 residues. Germline V CDR1 and CDR2: MRHNA, SNTAGT. With 0 bases clipped from V and 7 bases from J, the junction kept 2 bases outside the gene matches. For the CDR3, the DNA is TGTGCCAGCAGTGACTCTAGCGGGGGGGCAAATGAGCAGTTCTTC. Residues: CASSDSSGGANEQFF.

This chain links TRBV6-1 with TRBJ2-1; 7 bases map to TRBD2. The germline V gene has CDR1 MNHNS and CDR2 SASEGT. This CDR3 has 14 residues. V was pared by 5 bases and J by 7 bases, with 8 bases of the junction left unmatched. The DNA for the CDR3 is TGTGCCAGCAGTCCCGGGACTATCTATAATGAGCAGTTCTTC. This gives the protein CASSPGTIYNEQFF.

V is TRBV7-9 and J is TRBJ2-1, with 10 nucleotides matching TRBD2. The CDR3 spans 16 residues. The trim removed 3 bases at V and 3 bases at J, leaving 5 bases unmatched. Germline CDR1 reads SEHNR; CDR2 reads FQNEAQ (reference sequence). The CDR3 loop is CASSLSSGGNYNEQFF. The CDR3 coding sequence is TGTGCCAGCAGCTTGAGTAGCGGGGGGAACTACAATGAGCAGTTCTTC. Looking up the rest from reference TRBV7-9 and TRBJ2-1 gives the full variable domain: DTGVSQNPRHKITKRGQNVTFRCDPISEHNRLYWYRQTLGQGPEFLTYFQNEAQLEKSRLLSDRFSAERPKGSFSTLEIQRTEQGDSAMYLCASSLSSGGNYNEQFFGPGTRLTVL.